The 15 T cell receptor beta chains below come from one sample, sequenced in a study of HIV-infected patients and healthy controls. About 500 ng RNA was reverse transcribed with alpha and beta constant-region primers. Separate chain-specific third strand synthesis with multiplexing indices produced the alpha and beta libraries. TCRdb analysed the 5' RACE reads with MiXCR anew, one entry per CDR3 protein. The sample lists roughly 18,000 distinct CDR3 sequences, approximately 9.1% occurring once. The repertoire came from unfractionated whole blood and reflected all unsorted peripheral T cells. The material sequenced was blood. The receptors shown here come from an adult in good health.

In this sample, this clonotype turned up a few times. CDR3 region: CASSLGDRQETQYF. As DNA, the CDR3 is TGCGCCAGCAGCTTGGGGGACAGACAAGAGACCCAGTACTTC. J is TRBJ2-5 and V is TRBV5-1; TRBD1 matches 7 bases. Looked up from germline, CDR1 is SGHRS and CDR2 is YFSETQ. The CDR3 has 14 amino acids. V was pared by 0 bases and J by 2 bases, with 1 base of the junction left unmatched.

This clonotype was observed many times. V usage is TRBV4-1 and J usage is TRBJ1-6, with TRBD1 as a possible D gene (5 bases). V gave up 1 base and J gave up 0 bases, with 13 bases separating them. The CDR3 is made up of 18 amino acids. The germline V gene has CDR1 MGHRA and CDR2 YSYEKL. CDR3 residues: CASSQADRSSSYNSPLHF. In nucleotides, the CDR3 is TGCGCCAGCAGCCAAGCCGACAGATCGAGCTCCTATAATTCACCCCTCCACTTT.

This clonotype came up a few times. V and J are TRBV20-1 and TRBJ2-7; TRBD2 is a possible D gene (6 bases). Germline values: CDR1 DFQATT, CDR2 SNEGSKA (reference sequence). V was trimmed by 6 bases and J by 0 bases, leaving 9 bases between them. There are 12 residues in the CDR3. CDR3 loop: CSAQTSSYEQYF. The CDR3 bases are TGCAGTGCGCAGACTAGCTCCTACGAGCAGTACTTC.

By sample share, this clonotype is medium-sized. The chain carries TRBV20-1 and TRBJ1-1; D gene unclear. This CDR3 has 12 residues. CDR1 and CDR2 (germline): DFQATT, SNEGSKA (reference sequence). Trimming removed 4 bases from V and 4 bases from J, with 10 bases in between. DNA for the CDR3: TGCAGTGCTACGGGCGTTCGCACTGAAGCTTTCTTT. Amino acid sequence: CSATGVRTEAFF.

This clonotype appeared a few times. The chain combines TRBV6-5 with TRBJ2-7, with 7 bases fitting TRBD2. CDR1 and CDR2 from the germline V gene are MNHEY and SVGAGI. CDR3 length: 17 residues. With V trimmed by 0 bases and J by 1 base, 9 bases remained unmatched. The CDR3 sequence: CASSYSISERGSYEQYF. CDR3 in DNA: TGTGCCAGCAGTTACTCGATATCCGAGCGGGGATCCTACGAGCAGTACTTC.

In this sample, this clonotype is medium-sized. The gene calls are TRBV5-6 and TRBJ2-1; D ambiguous. The CDR3 is 15 amino acids. Trimming shortened V by 2 bases and J by 0 bases, and 9 bases separated the two germline ends. The V gene's germline CDR1 is SGHDT and CDR2 YYEEEE. The CDR3: CASSLLLSSYNEQFF. In DNA form, the CDR3 reads TGTGCCAGCAGCTTATTGCTGAGCTCCTACAATGAGCAGTTCTTC.

Only a few counts were recorded for this clonotype. In DNA form, the CDR3 reads TGCAGCGTAACAGAGGTTAACTATGGCTACACCTTC. Amino acids: CSVTEVNYGYTF. The J gene is TRBJ1-2, the V gene TRBV29-1; no firm D call. The CDR3 covers 12 residues. The germline V and J ends were trimmed by 6 bases and 1 base, with 9 bases remaining between them. The V gene's germline CDR1 is SQVTM and CDR2 ANQGSEA.

This clonotype showed up many times. CDR3 DNA sequence: TGTGCCAGCAGTTTTGGCGGTCTCCACGAATTTGCAACTAATGAAAAACTGTTTTTT. Its translation: CASSFGGLHEFATNEKLFF. The chain combines TRBV12-3 or TRBV12-4 with TRBJ1-4; D remains unclear. This CDR3 comprises 19 residues. Between the trimmed V and J ends, which lost 3 bases and 0 bases, there was a span of 20 bases.

This clonotype has at least ten counts. The V and J genes are TRBV20-1 and TRBJ2-1; D possibly corresponds to TRBD1 (6 bases). This CDR3 contains 13 residues. Trimming took 5 bases from V and 8 from J, leaving 16 bases between them. Germline V gene data show CDR1 as DFQATT and CDR2 as SNEGSKA (reference sequence). CDR3 amino acids: CSARPGTSYEQFF. In DNA, the CDR3 is TGCAGTGCTCGTCCCGGGACAAGTTATGAGCAGTTCTTC.

This clonotype was counted at least ten times. The chain uses TRBV6-6 and TRBJ1-6; no clear D gene. Trimming cost V 8 bases and J 8 bases, with 16 bases left between them. Germline lookup yields CDR1 MNHNY and CDR2 SVGAGI (reference sequence). CDR3 size: 14 residues. The CDR3 nucleotides read TGTGCCAGCGGGATCGTGGCAACAGATTCACCCCTCCACTTT. Translated: CASGIVATDSPLHF.

In this sample, this clonotype turned up many times. CDR3 nucleotides: TGTGCCAGCTCACCACTTGACAATGAGCAGTTCTTC. Amino acid sequence: CASSPLDNEQFF. V is TRBV18 and J is TRBJ2-1; D is ambiguous. Germline V gives CDR1 KGHSH, CDR2 LQKENI. Trimming removed 1 base at V and 5 bases at J, with 3 bases between. The CDR3 sequence is 12 residues long.

The table lists this clonotype with a few counts. The chain is built from TRBV7-9 and TRBJ2-3; D might be TRBD1 or TRBD2, each matching 5 bases. The CDR3 consists of 16 residues. CDR1 and CDR2 (germline): SEHNR, FQNEAQ (reference sequence). Trimming removed 5 bases from V and 6 bases from J, with 21 bases in between. The CDR3 DNA reads as TGTGCCAGCAGCCTCCGGCCGGGGCAGGGTATTGATACGCAGTATTTT. Protein sequence: CASSLRPGQGIDTQYF.

This clonotype showed up many times. The chain is built from TRBV29-1 and TRBJ1-1; D possibly corresponds to TRBD1 (6 bases). Germline V gives CDR1 SQVTM, CDR2 ANQGSEA. Trimming pared 4 bases from V and 1 base from J, leaving 7 bases between. CDR3 length: 12 amino acids. The CDR3 loop is CSVARGNTEAFF. In DNA, the CDR3 is TGCAGCGTTGCCAGGGGGAACACTGAAGCTTTCTTT.

Judged by abundance, this clonotype is medium-sized (0.01 to 0.1%). This rearrangement joins TRBV4-1 to TRBJ2-1; TRBD2 matches at 8 bases. Germline loops: CDR1 MGHRA, CDR2 YSYEKL. V was pared by 1 base and J by 0 bases, with 8 bases of the junction left unmatched. The CDR3 loop spans 18 amino acids. CDR3 loop: CASSQGRQRGSSYNEQFF. As DNA, the CDR3 is TGCGCCAGCAGCCAAGGGAGGCAGCGGGGGAGCTCCTACAATGAGCAGTTCTTC.

The chain recombines TRBV6-6 with TRBJ1-5; D not certain. This CDR3 comprises 13 residues. V was pared by 8 bases and J by 1 base, with 9 bases between. Germline CDR1 and CDR2: MNHNY and SVGAGI (reference sequence). CDR3 amino acids: CASAPSSNQPQHF. In DNA, the CDR3 is TGTGCCAGCGCGCCGTCGAGCAATCAGCCCCAGCATTTT.